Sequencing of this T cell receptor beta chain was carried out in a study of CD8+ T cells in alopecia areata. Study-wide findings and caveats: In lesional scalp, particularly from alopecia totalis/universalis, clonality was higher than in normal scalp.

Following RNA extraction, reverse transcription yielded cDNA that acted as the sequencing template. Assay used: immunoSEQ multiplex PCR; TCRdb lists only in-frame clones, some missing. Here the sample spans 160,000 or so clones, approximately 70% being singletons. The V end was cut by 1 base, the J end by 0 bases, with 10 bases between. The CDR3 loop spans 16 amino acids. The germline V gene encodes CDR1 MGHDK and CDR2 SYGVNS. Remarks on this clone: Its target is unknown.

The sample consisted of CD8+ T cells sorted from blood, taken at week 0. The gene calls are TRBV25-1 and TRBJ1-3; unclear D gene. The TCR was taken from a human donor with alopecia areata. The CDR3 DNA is TGTGCCAGCAGTGAATTTGCACAAAGCTCTGGAAACACCATATATTTT. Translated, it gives CASSEFAQSSGNTIYF. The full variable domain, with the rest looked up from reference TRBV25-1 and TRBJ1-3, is EADIYQTPRYLVIGTGKKITLECSQTMGHDKMYWYQQDPGMELHLIHYSYGVNSTEKGDLSSESTVSRIRTEHFPLTLESARPSHTSQYLCASSEFAQSSGNTIYFGEGSWLTVV.